This TCR beta chain was documented in a study of regulatory T cells in long-lasting Graves disease. The authors built TCR beta libraries using iRepertoire HTBI primers and Arm-PCR of CDR3 regions. TCRdb re-derived calls from the multiplex PCR reads in MiXCR, one entry per CDR3 protein. Of some 330,000 distinct CDR3 sequences detected, 12% appear once; the ten largest clones hold over 15%. CDR3 length: 15 amino acids. V lost 10 bases to trimming and J lost 4 bases, with 22 bases between them. Looked up from germline, CDR1 is SNHLY and CDR2 is FYNNEI. This clonotype was counted ten times or more. Time point denoted: newly diagnosed GD, antithyroid drugs for less than 3 months. With RNA extracted from PBMCs as input, the TCR library was made. Patients came through an endocrinology department, and that department was in Xi'an, China. The sample was also linked to a second study, of T cells in Graves' hyperthyroidism and ophthalmopathy. That study adds: TCR CDR3 regions were first amplified by RT-PCR with HTBI primers.

The chain joins TRBV2 to TRBJ1-1, with D possibly matching TRBD1 (6 bases). The sample consisted of peripheral blood mononuclear cells (PBMCs), taken at new diagnosis, from a patient treated with antithyroid drugs. The receptor was isolated from a woman aged 18-29 years with Graves disease. In nucleotides, the CDR3 is TGTGCCAAGAATTCCAGGGGCTGGATTAGCACTGAAGCTTTCTTT. Translation gives CAKNSRGWISTEAFF.